What follows are 28 T cell receptor beta chains derived from one specimen sequenced in a study of tumor-infiltrating lymphocytes in oesophageal squamous cell carcinoma. Using its own MiXCR run on the PCR reads, TCRdb lists one record per CDR3 protein. The top ten hold 36% of the sample, which has nearly 9,000 distinct CDR3 sequences, roughly two thirds seen once. What was sequenced was esophageal tumor tissue. These receptors all come from a female donor with esophageal squamous cell carcinoma.

The chain joins TRBV7-3 to TRBJ2-1; 7 positions match TRBD2. Trimming took 5 bases from V and 6 from J; bases not matched to a gene: 7. The CDR3 has 14 residues. Looked up from germline, CDR1 is SGHTA and CDR2 is FQGTGA. The CDR3 DNA is TGTGCCAGCAGCATTACCGGCGGGAGCAATGAGCAGTTCTTC. Translation gives CASSITGGSNEQFF.

V and J are TRBV6-1 and TRBJ2-5; TRBD2 might be the D (5 bases). Germline V lookup: CDR1 MNHNS, CDR2 SASEGT. This CDR3 is built from 13 residues. Trimming took 3 bases from V and 4 from J, leaving 9 bases between them. The CDR3 coding sequence is TGTGCCAGCAGTGAGCAAGGGAGAGAGACCCAGTACTTC. Amino acid sequence: CASSEQGRETQYF.

The chain has TRBV7-2 and TRBJ2-1; the match to TRBD2 covers 10 bases. The V gene's germline CDR1 is SGHTA and CDR2 FQGNSA. The CDR3 length is 15 residues. V lost 5 bases and J lost 9; bases outside the gene matches: 10. Written as DNA, the CDR3 is TGTGCCAGCAGCCGTCTAGCGGGAGAAAACGGTGAGCAGTTCTTC. It yields the protein CASSRLAGENGEQFF.

This clonotype has just a few counts. The chain couples TRBV7-4 to TRBJ1-1; tentative D call: TRBD1 (5 bases). CDR3 length: 12 residues. V dropped 5 bases and J dropped 8 bases, with 12 bases sitting between them. Germline loops: CDR1 SGHVT, CDR2 SQSDAQ. CDR3: CASSGRGVEAFF. In nucleotides, the CDR3 is TGTGCCAGCAGCGGGCGGGGGGTCGAAGCTTTCTTT.

The V and J genes are TRBV11-3 and TRBJ2-5, with TRBD2 as a possible D gene (5 bases). Trimming shortened V by 6 bases and J by 7 bases, and 15 bases separated the two germline ends. Germline assignment: CDR1 SGHNT and CDR2 YENEEA. This CDR3 region has 13 residues. DNA of the CDR3: TGTGCCAGCAGTCGTCCGGGATCGGGGACCCAGTACTTC. This translates into CASSRPGSGTQYF. The variable domain in full, with the rest retrieved from reference TRBV11-3 and TRBJ2-5, is EAGVVQSPRYKIIEKKQPVAFWCNPISGHNTLYWYLQNLGQGPELLIRYENEEAVDDSQLPKDRFSAERLKGVDSTLKIQPAELGDSAVYLCASSRPGSGTQYFGPGTRLLVL.

The J gene is TRBJ2-1, the V gene TRBV7-9; TRBD2 matches at 14 bases. The length of the CDR3 is 17 residues. Germline-derived CDR1 and CDR2 are SEHNR and FQNEAQ (reference sequence). V shed 4 bases, J shed 8 bases, and the junction held 10 bases outside the gene matches. CDR3 bases: TGTGCCAGCAGCTCCGGACTAGCGGGAGGCCCTTTCGATGAGCAGTTCTTC. Its protein product is CASSSGLAGGPFDEQFF.

V and J are TRBV6-1 and TRBJ2-5, with D maybe TRBD2 (5 bases). The J call is uncertain, as TRBJ2-1 better fits the DNA end. Germline lookup yields CDR1 MNHNS and CDR2 SASEGT. The CDR3 extends over 12 amino acids. DNA of the CDR3: TGTGCCAGCAGTGAAATAGGGAGAGAGCAGTTCTTC. Protein: CASSEIGREQFF.

This clonotype counts as large. The V gene is TRBV12-3 or TRBV12-4, the J gene TRBJ1-1; 7 bases are a match to TRBD1. V gave up 6 bases and J gave up 0 bases; unmatched junction bases: 4. The CDR3 extends over 14 amino acids. The CDR3: CASRNRGVNTEAFF. DNA for the CDR3: TGTGCCAGCAGAAACAGGGGCGTGAACACTGAAGCTTTCTTT.

The chain employs TRBV10-3 and TRBJ1-2, with D possibly being TRBD1 (6 bases). The CDR3 is 14 amino acids. Germline CDR1 reads ENHRY; CDR2 reads SYGVKD. The ends were cut back, 6 bases at V and 7 bases at J, with 18 bases in the middle. This CDR3 is CAISRTDLLGGYTF. The CDR3 DNA follows: TGTGCCATCAGCCGGACAGACCTTCTTGGTGGCTACACCTTC.

Remarks on this clonotype: This may come from a read error, since a much larger clone is one base off. The V call is TRBV7-2, the J call TRBJ2-7, with 10 positions matching TRBD2. This CDR3 spans 15 amino acids. Unmatched junction bases numbered 11, after V lost 5 bases and J lost 7 bases. The V gene's germline CDR1 is SGHTA and CDR2 FQGNSA. DNA of the CDR3: TGTGCCAGCAGCGTCACTAGCGGGGTTAACAATGAGCAGTACTTC. Its protein is CASSVTSGVNNEQYF.

The chain combines TRBV4-2 with TRBJ1-1; maybe TRBD1 (6 bases). The CDR3 is 13 residues long. The ends were cut back, 4 bases at V and 7 bases at J, with 13 bases in the middle. Germline V CDR1 and CDR2: LGHNA, YNFKEQ. This CDR3 is CASSRTGTGEAFF. The CDR3 coding sequence is TGTGCCAGCAGCCGCACAGGGACTGGTGAAGCTTTCTTT.

This clonotype was seen only a few times. The chain carries TRBV7-8 and TRBJ2-5, with a tentative D call TRBD1 (5 bases). With the DNA end fitting TRBJ1-2 better, the J assignment may be wrong. The length of the CDR3 is 14 residues. Germline CDR1 and CDR2: SGHVS and FQNEAQ. The CDR3 loop is CASSSGRADYGYTF. CDR3 nucleotides: TGTGCCAGCAGCTCGGGACGGGCGGACTATGGCTACACCTTC.

This clonotype was observed a handful of times. The chain recombines TRBV7-3 with TRBJ2-5; 8 nucleotides align to TRBD1. The germline CDR1 and CDR2 sequences are SGHTA and FQGTGA. This CDR3 region has 14 residues. V shed 3 bases, J shed 4 bases, and the junction held 4 bases outside the gene matches. The CDR3: CASSFRGQGETQYF. CDR3 sequence (DNA): TGTGCCAGCAGCTTCAGGGGGCAGGGAGAGACCCAGTACTTC.

This clonotype was seen just once. The chain combines TRBV7-9 with TRBJ2-3; the D call may be TRBD1 or TRBD2 (6 bases each). Trimming removed 4 bases from V and 6 bases from J, with 20 bases in between. The germline V gene has CDR1 SEHNR and CDR2 FQNEAQ (reference sequence). The CDR3 is 16 residues long. The CDR3 coding sequence is TGTGCCAGCAGCTCGCCGAGCTGGGGGGCATTGGATACGCAGTATTTT. Amino acids: CASSSPSWGALDTQYF. Combining the CDR3 with reference TRBV7-9 and TRBJ2-3 gives the whole variable domain DTGVSQNPRHKITKRGQNVTFRCDPISEHNRLYWYRQTLGQGPEFLTYFQNEAQLEKSRLLSDRFSAERPKGSFSTLEIQRTEQGDSAMYLCASSSPSWGALDTQYFGPGTRLTVL.

The chain couples TRBV24-1 to TRBJ2-3; D may be TRBD1 or TRBD2 (5 bases each). This CDR3 is built from 13 residues. Per the germline V gene, CDR1 is KGHDR and CDR2 is SFDVKD. V was cut by 9 bases and J by 4 bases, with 13 bases left in between. This chain's CDR3 is CATSGPSADTQYF. The CDR3 bases are TGTGCCACCTCGGGGCCATCTGCAGATACGCAGTATTTT.

The chain links TRBV28 to TRBJ2-3; D ambiguous. Germline V gene data show CDR1 as MDHEN and CDR2 as SYDVKM. V was trimmed by 3 bases and J by 5 bases, leaving 6 bases between them. This CDR3 comprises 12 residues. This chain's CDR3 is CASSFPGDTQYF. In nucleotides, the CDR3 is TGTGCCAGCAGTTTTCCGGGAGATACGCAGTATTTT. Full variable domain (rest looked up from reference TRBV28 and TRBJ2-3): DVKVTQSSRYLVKRTGEKVFLECVQDMDHENMFWYRQDPGLGLRLIYFSYDVKMKEKGDIPEGYSVSREKKERFSLILESASTNQTSMYLCASSFPGDTQYFGPGTRLTVL.

The genes are TRBV3-1 and TRBJ1-1; D gene uncertain. The V gene lost 4 bases and the J gene lost 4 bases, with 10 bases spanning the gap. Germline loops: CDR1 LGHDT, CDR2 YNNKEL (reference sequence). This CDR3 region has 13 residues. CDR3: CASSPSRPTEAFF. As DNA, the CDR3 is TGTGCCAGCAGCCCCAGTAGGCCCACTGAAGCTTTCTTT.

This chain connects TRBV7-6 to TRBJ2-1; D ambiguous. CDR3 length: 13 residues. Trimming left V 5 bases short and J 8 bases short, with 13 bases between. Per germline, CDR1 SGHVS and CDR2 FNYEAQ. CDR3 in amino acids: CASSASIPHEQFF. The DNA of the CDR3 is TGTGCCAGCAGCGCTTCTATTCCCCATGAGCAGTTCTTC. The variable domain in full, with the rest retrieved from reference TRBV7-6 and TRBJ2-1, is GAGVSQSPRYKVTKRGQDVALRCDPISGHVSLYWYRQALGQGPEFLTYFNYEAQQDKSGLPNDRFSAERPEGSISTLTIQRTEQRDSAMYRCASSASIPHEQFFGPGTRLTVL.

V gene TRBV5-4 combines with J gene TRBJ2-1, with 8 bases identical to TRBD2. The tail of the sequence fits TRBJ2-7 better, so the J call may be wrong. The CDR3 sequence is 13 residues long. CDR1 is SGHNT and CDR2 is YYREEE in the germline V gene (reference sequence). CDR3 loop: CASSSTSDYEQYF. The CDR3 region has the DNA TGTGCCAGCAGCTCGACTAGCGACTACGAGCAGTACTTC.

The V call is TRBV7-8, the J call TRBJ2-7; weak D call: TRBD2 (6 bases). Germline lookup yields CDR1 SGHVS and CDR2 FQNEAQ. This CDR3 comprises 15 residues. Trimming stripped 6 bases from V and 0 bases from J, with 15 bases between. The CDR3 protein is CASRTGGTLSYEQYF. CDR3 sequence (DNA): TGTGCCAGCAGAACAGGCGGGACCCTCTCCTACGAGCAGTACTTC.

The genes are TRBV7-2 and TRBJ2-1; no clear D. The end of the DNA fits TRBJ2-7 better, so the J call may be wrong. The CDR3 is 14 amino acids. CDR1 is SGHTA, CDR2 FQGNSA, per germline. CDR3 DNA: TGTGCCAGCAGCTTAGCGAGGTCCACCTACGAGCAGTACTTC. Protein product: CASSLARSTYEQYF.

Here the CDR3 reads CASSDYGAGELFF. For the CDR3, the DNA is TGTGCCAGCAGTGATTACGGAGCTGGGGAGCTGTTTTTT. This sequence joins TRBV2 and TRBJ2-2; D is uncertain. The V and J ends lost 3 bases and 8 bases respectively, with 10 bases between them. CDR3 size: 13 residues. Germline assignment: CDR1 SNHLY and CDR2 FYNNEI.

The J gene is TRBJ1-1, the V gene TRBV12-3 or TRBV12-4; D call uncertain. Judging by the DNA end, TRBJ2-2 fits better; the J call may be wrong. The CDR3 covers 14 residues. CDR3 residues: CASSFIFGTGELFF. CDR3 bases: TGTGCCAGCAGTTTTATTTTCGGGACCGGGGAGCTGTTTTTT.

Only a few counts were recorded for this clonotype. The rearrangement links TRBV7-2 to TRBJ2-7, with 8 nucleotides matching TRBD1. The J call may not be correct, given that the DNA end is closer to TRBJ2-5. CDR1 is SGHTA, CDR2 FQGNSA, per germline. The CDR3 is made up of 13 amino acids. The CDR3 protein is CASSSGGPETQYF. CDR3 coding DNA: TGTGCCAGCAGCTCAGGGGGCCCAGAGACCCAGTACTTC.

The chain employs TRBV7-8 and TRBJ2-1, with D unresolved. The J call could be wrong; TRBJ2-7 is a better fit for the DNA end. The CDR3 contains 15 residues. In germline, CDR1 is SGHVS, CDR2 FQNEAQ. In DNA form, the CDR3 reads TGTGCCAGCAGCTTTAGTCGTCAAACTTCGGGCGAGCAGTACTTC. This codes for CASSFSRQTSGEQYF.

The chain combines TRBV6-1 with TRBJ2-7; no firm D call. CDR1 MNHNS and CDR2 SASEGT come from the germline V gene. Trimming stripped 8 bases from V and 0 bases from J, with 5 bases between. The CDR3 is 11 amino acids. CDR3 amino acids: CASGFSYEQYF. The CDR3 DNA reads as TGTGCCAGCGGGTTCTCCTACGAGCAGTACTTC.

The chain joins TRBV11-1 to TRBJ2-6, with TRBD1 identical over 8 bases. Trimming at V came to 4 bases and at J to 0 bases, leaving 8 bases not matched to a gene. CDR1 and CDR2 (germline): SGHAT, FQDESV (reference sequence). The CDR3 runs 18 residues. The DNA of the CDR3 is TGTGCCAGCAGCTCCCAGGGGGCCCCCACCTCTGGGGCCAACGTCCTGACTTTC. It is translated as CASSSQGAPTSGANVLTF.

Notes on this clonotype: A read error may account for a junction end that differs from germline. This sequence joins TRBV5-3 and TRBJ1-2, with 8 bases that match TRBD1. TRBV5-3 is placed among ORFs of uncertain function. There are 15 residues in the CDR3. CDR3 bases: TGTGCCAGCAGCTCTTTGACAGGGGCGGGCTATGGCTACACCTTC. Its protein is CASSSLTGAGYGYTF.